The 7 T cell receptor beta chains listed next were all sequenced from one sample in a study of control samples from healthy donors and cancer patients. TCRdb's copy holds only in-frame clones and misses some; the assay was immunoSEQ multiplex PCR. Of around 200,000 clones listed, over 85% are singletons. Material for sequencing was blood. All receptors derive from a man between 18 and 29 years old in good health.

This chain links TRBV7-9 with TRBJ1-1; 11 bases fit TRBD1. CDR1 SEHNR and CDR2 FQNEAQ come from the germline V gene (reference sequence). The V and J ends lost 5 bases and 0 bases, in that order; junction bases with no gene match: 8. The CDR3 is 17 residues long. Here the CDR3 reads CASSHPGQGGMNTEAFF. CDR3 in DNA: TGTGCCAGCAGCCACCCGGGACAGGGGGGGATGAACACTGAAGCTTTCTTT. Full variable domain (missing parts from reference TRBV7-9 and TRBJ1-1): DTGVSQNPRHKITKRGQNVTFRCDPISEHNRLYWYRQTLGQGPEFLTYFQNEAQLEKSRLLSDRFSAERPKGSFSTLEIQRTEQGDSAMYLCASSHPGQGGMNTEAFFGQGTRLTVV.

The rearrangement joins TRBV10-3 to TRBJ2-3; D is ambiguous. Looked up from germline, CDR1 is ENHRY and CDR2 is SYGVKD. Deletions cut 10 bases from V and 0 bases from J, with 14 bases between. This CDR3 has 14 amino acids. The CDR3 sequence is CATLLGSSTDTQYF. Here the CDR3 DNA reads TGTGCCACATTACTGGGGTCAAGCACAGATACGCAGTATTTT.

On this clone: The sample has other DNA sequences that encode this CDR3 too. This chain joins TRBV13 and TRBJ2-7, with D maybe TRBD2 (5 bases). Germline assignment: CDR1 PRHDT and CDR2 FYEKMQ (reference sequence). The V and J ends lost 5 bases and 1 base respectively, with 12 bases between them. The CDR3 extends over 14 amino acids. The CDR3 DNA reads TGTGCCAGCAGCCCGCGGCGGGTGTCCTACGAGCAGTACTTC. The encoded protein is CASSPRRVSYEQYF.

The chain couples TRBV6-5 to TRBJ2-7; 9 positions agree with TRBD1. The CDR3 has 14 residues. Germline V lookup: CDR1 MNHEY, CDR2 SVGAGI. Losses at the gene ends were 6 bases for V and 1 base for J; bases not matched to a gene: 4. CDR3 sequence (DNA): TGTGCCAGCAGGAAGGGACAGGGATCCTACGAGCAGTACTTC. Translating it yields CASRKGQGSYEQYF.

The chain links TRBV18 to TRBJ1-2; D perhaps matches TRBD1 (5 bases). Germline V gene sequence: CDR1 KGHSH, CDR2 LQKENI. The CDR3 has 18 amino acids. Trimming pared 0 bases from V and 4 bases from J, leaving 21 bases between. The CDR3 bases are TGTGCCAGCTCACCACCGGGGACTACATCATCCCGCCCCTATGGCTACACCTTC. Translation gives CASSPPGTTSSRPYGYTF.

The chain carries TRBV9 and TRBJ2-7; 9 positions agree with TRBD2. The V gene's germline CDR1 is SGDLS and CDR2 YYNGEE. The V gene end was trimmed by 1 base and the J gene end by 2 bases; junction bases not matched to a gene: 4. The CDR3 is 15 residues long. The CDR3 nucleotides are TGTGCCAGCAGCGTAAGCGGGGGGCCACCCTACGAGCAGTACTTC. It specifies CASSVSGGPPYEQYF.

The genes are TRBV14 and TRBJ2-3; 11 nucleotides align to TRBD2. Germline assignment: CDR1 SGHDN and CDR2 FVKESK. This CDR3 contains 16 residues. The V gene end was trimmed by 2 bases and the J gene end by 4 bases; junction bases not matched to a gene: 5. The CDR3 DNA follows: TGTGCCAGCAGCCAATATCTAGCGGGGGGACCAGATACGCAGTATTTT. This translates into CASSQYLAGGPDTQYF.